The clone carrying this T cell receptor (beta chain) was seen more than once but under ten times. Combining a sample-barcoded 5' primer with a J-beta primer mix, a second PCR ran for roughly 7 to 11 cycles. Each cDNA molecule was tagged by a template-switch adaptor with 12 random nucleotides. TCRdb re-called the 5' RACE reads through MiXCR, storing one row per CDR3 protein. The sample records 1 million or so distinct CDR3 sequences, around 25% being singletons. The CDR3 length is 13 residues. Germline assignment: CDR1 MNHEY and CDR2 SVGEGT. Losses at the gene ends were 10 bases for V and 4 bases for J; bases not matched to a gene: 9. These data originate in a study of blood T cells in healthy people across ages. Healthy Caucasian individuals from Russia aged about 6 to 100 were enrolled as donors. These same records also appear under a second study, on T cells of mothers and their children. That investigation notes: No clone of persistent microchimeric T cells was detected.

The chain uses TRBV6-2 or TRBV6-3 and TRBJ2-5, with TRBD2 matching over 7 bases. This TCR derives from a girl aged 2 to 9 in good health. The sample comprised blood. The DNA of the CDR3 is TGTGCCACAGCGGGGTGGGAGGGAGAGACCCAGTACTTC. Its translation: CATAGWEGETQYF.